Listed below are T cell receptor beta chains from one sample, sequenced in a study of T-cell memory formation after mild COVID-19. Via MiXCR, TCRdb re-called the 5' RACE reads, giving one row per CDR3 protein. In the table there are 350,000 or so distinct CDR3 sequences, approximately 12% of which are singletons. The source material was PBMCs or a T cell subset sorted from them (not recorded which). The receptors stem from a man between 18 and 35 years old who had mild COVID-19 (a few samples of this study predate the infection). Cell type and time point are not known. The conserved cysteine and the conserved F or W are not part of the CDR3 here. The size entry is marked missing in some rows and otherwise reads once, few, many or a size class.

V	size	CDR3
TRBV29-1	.	SAASGRRQY
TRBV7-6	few	ASSLTGLGEQY
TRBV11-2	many	ASSLAPGGQETQY
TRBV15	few	ATSSLSLVTEAF
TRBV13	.	ASSQFPGFSYGYT
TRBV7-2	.	ASSLALEMEAF
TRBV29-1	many	SVEKGEKLF
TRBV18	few	ASSPGVGTGAHEQY
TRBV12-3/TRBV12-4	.	ASSLALTEKLF
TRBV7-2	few	ASSQGHNYEQY
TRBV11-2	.	ASSLSPQGEADTQY
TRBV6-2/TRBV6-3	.	ASSPARLAKNIQY
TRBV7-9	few	ASSLALLAKNIQY
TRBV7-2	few	ASSLAPGQGGKLF
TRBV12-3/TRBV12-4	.	ASSPSDRVNHGYT
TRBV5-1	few	ASSFRPGGPTPLH
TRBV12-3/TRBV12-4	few	ASTPGLAGEETQY
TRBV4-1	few	ASSQDSGVLGQPQH
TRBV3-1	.	ASSPNIRYNYGYT
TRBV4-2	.	ASSPGTSGTYEQY
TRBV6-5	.	ASTPSGGGTGELF
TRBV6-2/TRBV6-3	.	ASTPSLRDTEAF
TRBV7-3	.	ASSVGTYNEQF
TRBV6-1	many	ASSEMRVGGETQY
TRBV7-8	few	ASSPLTGETQY
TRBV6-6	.	ASSSIQQF
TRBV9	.	ASSVGRSVGIKY
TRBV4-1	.	ASSQVRGYQETQY
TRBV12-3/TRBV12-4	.	ASSLNQFQETQY
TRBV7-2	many	ASSLQGASTGELF
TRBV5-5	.	ASILNAYQETQY
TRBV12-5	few	ASARGANEQF